A selection of T cell receptor beta chains follows, all from one sample in a study of T cells in Graves' hyperthyroidism and ophthalmopathy. From the multiplex PCR reads, TCRdb called clonotypes with MiXCR, one entry per CDR3 protein. The sample carries 500,000 to 600,000 distinct CDR3 sequences, about 45% recorded once. Source material: peripheral blood or thyroid tissue (not recorded which). These receptors all stem from a woman in her late teens or twenties with Graves' hyperthyroidism. Both conserved end residues are part of each CDR3. Not every row has a clone size; where given, it reads once, few, many or a size class.

>TRBV7-2|-
CASSWGLAGEKLFF
>TRBV12-3/TRBV12-4|few
CASTLRDQMETQYF
>TRBV10-3|-
CAISLVPESSYNSPLHF
>TRBV6-6|-
CASGSGGDTEAFF
>TRBV5-1|many
CASSPTGQGEKLFF
>TRBV18|few
CASSPYRAISNQPQHF
>TRBV30|few
CAWSPPGPYGYTF
>TRBV9|-
CASSVSPGGANEKLFF
>TRBV6-1|-
CASSLLPGLAGGNEQYF
>TRBV4-1|-
CASSQGTGGLVGLSVEQYF
>TRBV7-9|-
CASRRTSGSEQYF
>TRBV29-1|many
CSAPGGTEAFF
>TRBV19|once
CASSNLGGTGAEKLFF
>TRBV24-1|once
CATSDLEGAGTDTQYF
>TRBV7-8|-
CASSLSVPSGNTEAFF
>TRBV11-2|many
CASSKTGDQPQHF
>TRBV7-2|-
CASSLPPRWSGNTIYF
>TRBV29-1|many
CSVEVSVTSGRSYTGELFF
>TRBV12-3/TRBV12-4|-
CASSFGGYTGETQYF
>TRBV20-1|once
CSAPFQGANTEAFF
>TRBV29-1|-
CSVGTSETF
>TRBV7-9|many
CASSLVTGVHEQYF
>TRBV7-8|once
CASGTGQGGQPQHF
>TRBV6-5|many
CASSYSGQGKTEAFF
>TRBV4-3|many
CASSQDYGTGDEQYF
>TRBV13|-
CASSIQGGGSFGANVLTF
>TRBV7-9|-
CASSLFSGGEEQYF
>TRBV12-5|-
CASATGVSYEQYF
>TRBV27|many
CASSLAERVNTEAFF
>TRBV12-3/TRBV12-4|many
CASSFMGLANYGYTF
>TRBV7-2|-
CVSRLQEGRELFF
>TRBV29-1|-
CSVARDSNTDTQYF
>TRBV4-1|many
CASSLTRGSYEQYF
>TRBV7-6|-
CASSRGSGYNEQFF
>TRBV14|-
CASSQDWEQFF
>TRBV7-2|-
CASSLGPDSGSYEQYF
>TRBV24-1|many
CATSAGNSNQPQHF
>TRBV7-9|-
CASSSGGESHF
>TRBV10-3|-
CASSYKSRGTGANVLTF
>TRBV7-9|-
CASSFPGQGELFF
>TRBV6-6|many
CASTLDRDEETQYF
>TRBV7-9|-
CASSQGGAVNEQFF
>TRBV7-2|-
CASSRQGGGTKAFF
>TRBV24-1|once
CATNHIGGNQPQHF
>TRBV20-1|many
CSATTGTGETEAFF
>TRBV20-1|-
CSARPGLLAQYF
>TRBV3-1|few
CASSIEGPYEQYF
>TRBV3-1|few
CASSQGGASAGELFF
>TRBV7-8|-
CASSLATGKFQPQHF
>TRBV5-8|-
CASSLKGVSSYEQYF
>TRBV2|once
CASRGQGALELFF
>TRBV29-1|once
CSLTFGYGYTF
>TRBV2|-
CASSEPPGNTGELFF
>TRBV30|few
CACLLGQVNEQYF
>TRBV7-9|-
CASRWTSGSTDTQYF